The 18 T cell receptor beta chains below all came from one sample that was sequenced in a study of T-cell memory formation after mild COVID-19. TCRdb re-analysed the 5' RACE reads in MiXCR, keeping a single row per CDR3 protein. The sample has tens of thousands of distinct CDR3 sequences; roughly 10% are singletons. The source material was PBMCs or a T cell subset sorted from them (not recorded which). The source is a man aged 18 to 29 who had mild COVID-19 (a few samples of this study predate the infection). Cell type and time point are not known.

This clonotype was picked up a small number of times. The gene calls are TRBV3-1 and TRBJ1-2; D is undetermined. This CDR3 region has 15 residues. Per germline, CDR1 LGHDT and CDR2 YNNKEL (reference sequence). Trimming cost V 5 bases and J 3 bases, with 16 bases left between them. The CDR3, as DNA: TGTGCCAGCAGCTTCAATGGCCGTATTGACTATGGCTACACCTTC. This sequence encodes CASSFNGRIDYGYTF.

V is TRBV15 and J is TRBJ2-1, with no clear D. The CDR3 runs to 15 residues. Germline CDR1 is LNHNV and CDR2 is YYDKDF (reference sequence). The V gene lost 2 bases and the J gene lost 2 bases, with 10 bases spanning the gap. The CDR3 sequence: CATSRPVSPYNEQFF. In DNA form, the CDR3 reads TGTGCCACCAGCAGACCCGTAAGCCCCTACAATGAGCAGTTCTTC.

This clonotype came up many times. The chain uses TRBV12-3 or TRBV12-4 and TRBJ2-1; D possibly corresponds to TRBD2 (6 bases). V lost 0 bases, J lost 1 base, and 7 bases lay in between. There are 15 residues in the CDR3. CDR3 nucleotides: TGTGCCAGCAGTTTAGCGGGGGGTTCCTACAATGAGCAGTTCTTC. Translation gives CASSLAGGSYNEQFF.

This clonotype was seen at least ten times. The chain recombines TRBV3-1 with TRBJ1-6; D not certain. Trimming removed 2 bases from V and 10 bases from J, with 15 bases in between. In germline, CDR1 is LGHDT, CDR2 YNNKEL (reference sequence). The CDR3 consists of 15 residues. In DNA, the CDR3 is TGTGCCAGCAGCCAAAACGAAGGAGGAGGCTCACCCCTCCACTTT. This codes for CASSQNEGGGSPLHF.

As regards this clonotype: A single base separates this from a much larger clone, so it may be a read error. This chain links TRBV7-2 with TRBJ1-2, with D maybe TRBD1 (6 bases). Germline V gene lookup returns CDR1 SGHTA and CDR2 FQGNSA. This CDR3 has 14 amino acids. V was clipped by 4 bases and J by 7 bases, with 16 bases between them. CDR3 sequence reads: CASSSKNRAPGYTF. The CDR3 nucleotides read TGTGCCAGCAGCTCTAAGAACAGGGCTCCTGGCTACACCTTC.

This clonotype was seen ten or more times. This chain connects TRBV20-1 to TRBJ2-7; D perhaps matches TRBD2 (6 bases). The CDR3 spans 15 residues. Between the trimmed V and J ends, which lost 0 bases and 5 bases, there was a span of 17 bases. Per the germline V gene, CDR1 is DFQATT and CDR2 is SNEGSKA (reference sequence). As DNA, the CDR3 is TGCAGTGCTAGAGATGGCCTGGGGGGAAGCCACGAGCAGTACTTC. Translation gives CSARDGLGGSHEQYF.

This clonotype occurred many times. This CDR3 reads CAIMGQAKDYGYTF. Here the CDR3 DNA reads TGTGCCATCATGGGACAGGCGAAGGACTATGGCTACACCTTC. J is TRBJ1-2 and V is TRBV10-3; 8 bases align to TRBD1. From germline, CDR1 is ENHRY and CDR2 SYGVKD. Losses at the gene ends were 7 bases for V and 3 bases for J; bases not matched to a gene: 7. The CDR3 consists of 14 residues.

This clonotype occurred many times. V gene TRBV7-2 combines with J gene TRBJ2-7; D possibly corresponds to TRBD1 (6 bases). V shed 5 bases and J shed 2 bases, with 13 bases lying between them. The CDR3 runs 14 residues. CDR1 and CDR2 from the germline V gene are SGHTA and FQGNSA. The CDR3 here is CASSLDSAAYEQYF. The DNA of the CDR3 is TGTGCCAGCAGCCTGGACAGCGCAGCCTACGAGCAGTACTTC.

This clonotype was observed many times. The chain recombines TRBV3-1 with TRBJ2-2; 9 bases are a match to TRBD1. Trimming cost V 4 bases and J 4 bases; bases outside gene matches: 7. The V gene's germline CDR1 is LGHDT and CDR2 YNNKEL (reference sequence). The CDR3 runs 16 residues. CDR3 bases: TGTGCCAGCAGCCCCGGACAGGGGTTGATCACCGGGGAGCTGTTTTTT. It codes for CASSPGQGLITGELFF.

At least ten counts were recorded for this clonotype. This chain uses TRBV12-3 or TRBV12-4 with TRBJ1-1, with D maybe TRBD1 (5 bases). Trimming pared 7 bases from V and 1 base from J, leaving 10 bases between. This CDR3 comprises 13 residues. The CDR3 DNA sequence: TGTGCCAGCAAATCCACAGGGAACACTGAAGCTTTCTTT. Protein sequence: CASKSTGNTEAFF.

This clonotype was seen at least ten times. The V gene is TRBV19, the J gene TRBJ2-5, with 13 bases matching TRBD2. CDR3 length: 15 amino acids. The V gene's germline CDR1 is LNHDA and CDR2 SQIVND (reference sequence). V was clipped by 3 bases and J by 8 bases; unmatched bases: 6. CDR3 DNA sequence: TGTGCCAGTAGTATGACTAGCGGGGGGCTTACAACCCAGTACTTC. Translating it yields CASSMTSGGLTTQYF.

This clonotype was counted at least ten times. The chain uses TRBV7-3 and TRBJ1-1; D remains unclear. The CDR3 has 13 amino acids. Germline V lookup: CDR1 SGHTA, CDR2 FQGTGA. Deletions cut 0 bases from V and 1 base from J, with 3 bases between. CDR3 amino acids: CASSLTANTEAFF. CDR3 DNA sequence: TGTGCCAGCAGCTTAACGGCGAACACTGAAGCTTTCTTT.

The chain couples TRBV11-2 to TRBJ1-2; D ambiguous. Trimming stripped 5 bases from V and 6 bases from J, with 13 bases between. The CDR3 sequence is 13 residues long. In germline, CDR1 is SGHAT, CDR2 FQNNGV. The CDR3 nucleotides read TGTGCCAGCAGCCCCGGGCGCGGAGATGGCTACACCTTC. It encodes CASSPGRGDGYTF.

There are many counts of this clonotype. The CDR3 reads CASSLMASSYNEQFF. CDR3 nucleotides: TGTGCCAGCAGCTTAATGGCCAGCTCCTACAATGAGCAGTTCTTC. This chain joins TRBV7-9 and TRBJ2-1; D not resolved. Germline V CDR1 and CDR2: SEHNR, FQNEAQ (reference sequence). V lost 2 bases to trimming and J lost 0 bases, with 8 bases between them. This CDR3 has 15 amino acids.

This clonotype has ten or more counts. The chain uses TRBV29-1 and TRBJ1-1; D gene uncertain. The CDR3 totals 12 residues. In germline, CDR1 is SQVTM, CDR2 ANQGSEA. Deletions cut 5 bases from V and 0 bases from J, with 7 bases between. CDR3 DNA sequence: TGCAGCGTTTCAAGAATGAACACTGAAGCTTTCTTT. It translates to CSVSRMNTEAFF.

The table lists this clonotype with many counts. The CDR3 reads CASSLPGKDTQYF. The CDR3 DNA reads as TGCGCCAGCAGCTTGCCAGGCAAAGATACGCAGTATTTT. V and J are TRBV5-1 and TRBJ2-3; no clear D. There are 13 residues in the CDR3. Germline V gene lookup returns CDR1 SGHRS and CDR2 YFSETQ. Trimming removed 1 base from V and 5 bases from J, with 8 bases in between.

This clonotype has a count of ten or more. The gene calls are TRBV5-1 and TRBJ2-4, with a possible D match to TRBD1 (6 bases). Germline CDR1 is SGHRS and CDR2 is YFSETQ. The CDR3 loop spans 14 amino acids. V dropped 0 bases and J dropped 7 bases, with 11 bases sitting between them. CDR3 in amino acids: CASSLAPGANIQYF. In DNA form, the CDR3 reads TGCGCCAGCAGCTTGGCCCCAGGGGCCAACATTCAGTACTTC. Full variable domain (outside the CDR3, taken from reference TRBV5-1 and TRBJ2-4): KAGVTQTPRYLIKTRGQQVTLSCSPISGHRSVSWYQQTPGQGLQFLFEYFSETQRNKGNFPGRFSGRQFSNSRSEMNVSTLELGDSALYLCASSLAPGANIQYFGAGTRLSVL.

This clonotype was seen at least ten times. The V call is TRBV28, the J call TRBJ1-5, with 7 positions matching TRBD1. V lost 3 bases and J lost 4; bases outside the gene matches: 6. The V gene's germline CDR1 is MDHEN and CDR2 SYDVKM. This CDR3 is built from 15 residues. CDR3 amino acids: CASSFSDRWNQPQHF. CDR3 coding DNA: TGTGCCAGCAGTTTCTCGGACAGGTGGAATCAGCCCCAGCATTTT.